This T cell receptor beta chain was retrieved from a study of blood T cell repertoires in COVID-19. Study-wide context: There were acute and convalescent COVID-19 samples, and they came from the United States, Italy and Spain. Sources were T cells, B-cell-depleted T cells, or PBMCs; the material itself was cDNA or gDNA.

Symptom resolution, clearance, or two negative PCRs marked the recovered donors of Cohort 3. The CDR3 length is 13 residues. Germline V lookup: CDR1 SNHLY, CDR2 FYNNEI. The V end was cut by 6 bases, the J end by 2 bases, with 10 bases between. TCRdb keeps only in-frame clones here, not all; method: immunoSEQ multiplex PCR. This repertoire shows about 300,000 clones, 90% found once; its top ten account for 1.1%. The sequence was obtained from a woman aged 30 to 39 who had recovered from COVID-19. The V and J genes are TRBV2 and TRBJ2-5, with a weak D call TRBD1 (6 bases). Sequenced sample: PBMCs or T cells enriched from blood (not recorded which). CDR3 sequence reads: CASSLQGQETQYF. The DNA of the CDR3 is TGTGCCAGCAGCTTACAGGGTCAAGAGACCCAGTACTTC.